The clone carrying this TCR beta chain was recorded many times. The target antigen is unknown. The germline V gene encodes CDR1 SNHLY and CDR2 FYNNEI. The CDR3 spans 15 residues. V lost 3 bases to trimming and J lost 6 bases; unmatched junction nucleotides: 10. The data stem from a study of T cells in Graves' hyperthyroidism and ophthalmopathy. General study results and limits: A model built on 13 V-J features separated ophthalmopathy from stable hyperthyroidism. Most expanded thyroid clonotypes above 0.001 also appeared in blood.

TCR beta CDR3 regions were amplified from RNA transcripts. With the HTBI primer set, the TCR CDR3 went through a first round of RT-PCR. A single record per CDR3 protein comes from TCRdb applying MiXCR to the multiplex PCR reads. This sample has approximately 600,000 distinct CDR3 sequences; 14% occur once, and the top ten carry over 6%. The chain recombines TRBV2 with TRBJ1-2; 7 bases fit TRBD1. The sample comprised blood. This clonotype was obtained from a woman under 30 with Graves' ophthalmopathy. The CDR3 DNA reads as TGTGCCAGCAGTGATATGTCTGGGACAGCTGATGGCTACACCTTC. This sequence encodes CASSDMSGTADGYTF. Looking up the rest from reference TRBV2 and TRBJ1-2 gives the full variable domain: EPEVTQTPSHQVTQMGQEVILRCVPISNHLYFYWYRQILGQKVEFLVSFYNNEISEKSEIFDDQFSVERPDGSNFTLKIRSTKLEDSAMYFCASSDMSGTADGYTFGSGTRLTVV.